The 7 T cell receptor beta chains below all came from one sample that was sequenced in a study of cytomegalovirus exposure and HLA in healthy donors. In the PCR, 60 Vbeta and 13 Jbeta primers were used. The data were produced by immunoSEQ multiplex PCR, yet TCRdb's version contains in-frame clones alone and is incomplete. The sample records some 150,000 clones, around 78% being singletons. The sample was PBMCs. The receptors shown here come from a man aged 40-50 years in good health and CMV-seronegative.

The chain carries TRBV13 and TRBJ2-3; 10 nucleotides agree with TRBD2. This CDR3 is 16 amino acids long. CDR1 PRHDT and CDR2 FYEKMQ come from the germline V gene (reference sequence). Trimming cost V 2 bases and J 3 bases; bases outside gene matches: 5. CDR3 in DNA: TGTGCCAGCAGCTTAAGGCCTAGCGGGAGTACAGATACGCAGTATTTT. This codes for CASSLRPSGSTDTQYF.

J is TRBJ1-4 and V is TRBV6-1; D gene ambiguous. The CDR3 has 13 residues. Trimming stripped 4 bases from V and 8 bases from J, with 11 bases between. Germline-derived CDR1 and CDR2 are MNHNS and SASEGT. Here the CDR3 DNA reads TGTGCCAGCAGTGCGGAGTGGAGAGAAAAACTGTTTTTT. It codes for CASSAEWREKLFF.

The J gene is TRBJ2-7, the V gene TRBV4-3, with TRBD2 identical over 10 bases. Germline V gives CDR1 LGHNA, CDR2 YSLEER. V was pared by 0 bases and J by 4 bases, with 3 bases of the junction left unmatched. The length of the CDR3 is 15 residues. As DNA, the CDR3 is TGCGCCAGCAGCCAAGATAGGACTAGCGGATACGAGCAGTACTTC. Protein: CASSQDRTSGYEQYF.

V is TRBV19 and J is TRBJ2-6, with a weak D call TRBD1 (6 bases). Germline V lookup: CDR1 LNHDA, CDR2 SQIVND (reference sequence). This CDR3 is 15 amino acids long. The V end was cut by 7 bases, the J end by 2 bases, with 12 bases between. The CDR3 nucleotides are TGTGCCAGTAAACTACAGGGTACTGGGGCCAACGTCCTGACTTTC. As protein: CASKLQGTGANVLTF. The variable domain in full, completed from reference TRBV19 and TRBJ2-6, reads DGGITQSPKYLFRKEGQNVTLSCEQNLNHDAMYWYRQDPGQGLRLIYYSQIVNDFQKGDIAEGYSVSREKKESFPLTVTSAQKNPTAFYLCASKLQGTGANVLTFGAGSRLTVL.

This rearrangement joins TRBV6-4 to TRBJ1-5; D call uncertain. V lost 6 bases and J lost 6, with 18 bases in between. This CDR3 region has 15 residues. Germline CDR1 and CDR2: MRHNA and SNTAGT. Here the CDR3 reads CASSASSEGSQPQHF. The CDR3 DNA sequence: TGTGCCAGCAGCGCCTCGTCCGAGGGCAGTCAGCCCCAGCATTTT.

J is TRBJ1-2 and V is TRBV28, with D possibly being TRBD1 (5 bases). The CDR3 runs to 13 residues. The V end was cut by 6 bases, the J end by 9 bases, with 17 bases between. Germline V gives CDR1 MDHEN, CDR2 SYDVKM. The CDR3 DNA reads TGTGCCAGCAGATCAGGGCCCGGGGGTAGCTACACCTTC. Translating gives CASRSGPGGSYTF.

This rearrangement joins TRBV19 to TRBJ1-4, with TRBD1 matching 9 bases. Trimming cost V 5 bases and J 6 bases; bases outside gene matches: 4. This CDR3 spans 14 amino acids. Germline CDR1 and CDR2: LNHDA and SQIVND (reference sequence). The CDR3 region has the DNA TGTGCCAGTAGTCACAGGGGGCTTGATGAAAAACTGTTTTTT. Translating gives CASSHRGLDEKLFF.